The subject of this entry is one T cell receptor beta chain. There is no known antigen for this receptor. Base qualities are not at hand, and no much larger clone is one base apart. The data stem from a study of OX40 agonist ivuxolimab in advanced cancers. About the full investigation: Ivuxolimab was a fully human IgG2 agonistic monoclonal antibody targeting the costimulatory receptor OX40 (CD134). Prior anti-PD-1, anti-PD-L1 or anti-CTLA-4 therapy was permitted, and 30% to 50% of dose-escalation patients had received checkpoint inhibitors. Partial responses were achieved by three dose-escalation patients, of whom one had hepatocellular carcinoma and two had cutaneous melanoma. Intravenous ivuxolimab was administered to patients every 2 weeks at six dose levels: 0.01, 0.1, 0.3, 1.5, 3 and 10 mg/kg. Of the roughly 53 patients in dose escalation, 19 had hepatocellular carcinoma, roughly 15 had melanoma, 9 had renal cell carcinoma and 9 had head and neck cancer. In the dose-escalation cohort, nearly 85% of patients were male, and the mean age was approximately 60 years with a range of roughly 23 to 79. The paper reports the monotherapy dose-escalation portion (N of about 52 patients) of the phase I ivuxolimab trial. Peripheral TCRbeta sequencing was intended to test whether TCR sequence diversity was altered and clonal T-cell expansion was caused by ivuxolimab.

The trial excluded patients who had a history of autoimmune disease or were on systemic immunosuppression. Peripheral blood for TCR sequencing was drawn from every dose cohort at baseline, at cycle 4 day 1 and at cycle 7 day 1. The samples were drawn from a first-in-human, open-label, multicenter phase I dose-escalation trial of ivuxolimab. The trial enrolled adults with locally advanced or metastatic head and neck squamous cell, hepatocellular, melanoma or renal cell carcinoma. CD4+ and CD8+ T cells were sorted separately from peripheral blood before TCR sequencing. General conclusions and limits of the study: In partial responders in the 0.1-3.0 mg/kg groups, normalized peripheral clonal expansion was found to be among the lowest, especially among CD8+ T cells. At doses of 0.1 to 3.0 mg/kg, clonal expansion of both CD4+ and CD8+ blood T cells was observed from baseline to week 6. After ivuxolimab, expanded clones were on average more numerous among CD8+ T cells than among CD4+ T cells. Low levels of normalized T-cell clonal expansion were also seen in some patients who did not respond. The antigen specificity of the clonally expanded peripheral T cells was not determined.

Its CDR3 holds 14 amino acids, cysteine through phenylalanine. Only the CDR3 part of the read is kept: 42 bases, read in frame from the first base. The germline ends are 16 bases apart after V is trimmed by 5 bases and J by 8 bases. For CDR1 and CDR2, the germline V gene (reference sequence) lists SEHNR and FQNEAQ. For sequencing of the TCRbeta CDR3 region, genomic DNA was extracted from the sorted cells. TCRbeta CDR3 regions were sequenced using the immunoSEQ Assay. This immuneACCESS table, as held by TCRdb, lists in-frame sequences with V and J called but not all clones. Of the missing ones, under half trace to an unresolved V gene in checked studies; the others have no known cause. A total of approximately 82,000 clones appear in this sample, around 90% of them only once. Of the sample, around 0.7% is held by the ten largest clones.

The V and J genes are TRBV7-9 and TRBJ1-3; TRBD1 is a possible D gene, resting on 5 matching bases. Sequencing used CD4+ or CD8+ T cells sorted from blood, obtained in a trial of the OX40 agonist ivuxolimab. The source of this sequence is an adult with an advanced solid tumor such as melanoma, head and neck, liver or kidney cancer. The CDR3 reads CASSPGGSSDTIYF. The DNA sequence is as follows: TGTGCCAGCAGCCCGGGGGGAAGTTCGGACACCATATATTTT.